This T cell receptor (beta chain) was obtained from a study of cytomegalovirus exposure and HLA in healthy donors. Whole-study findings and limits: With DRB1 most and HLA-C fewest, TCR association rates differed between HLA loci in a later analysis. Being indistinguishable, some V segments were excluded, TRBV6-2 and TRBV6-3 among them.

V shed 8 bases, J shed 2 bases, and the junction held 4 bases outside the gene matches. CDR3 length equals 15 residues. CDR1 and CDR2 (germline): SGHAT, FQNNGV. Primers included in the PCR were 60 Vbeta and 13 Jbeta primers. Sequencing used immunoSEQ multiplex PCR; TCRdb keeps in-frame clones, though not all of them. This sample yields roughly 200,000 clones, of which 86% are seen a single time; roughly 0.32% belongs to the top ten. This clone was seen just once. Antigen: not known. The sample was PBMCs. This chain links TRBV11-2 with TRBJ2-3, with 13 bases aligning to TRBD2. The TCR originated in a woman in her twenties or thirties in good health and CMV-seronegative. As DNA, the CDR3 is TGTGCCAGCGGGACTAGCGGGGTTTTCACAGATACGCAGTATTTT. Translation: CASGTSGVFTDTQYF.